The 9 T cell receptor beta chains listed next were all sequenced from one sample in a study of T cell repertoires in cytomegalovirus infection. Each CDR3 protein is one row after TCRdb ran MiXCR on the reads. The table has roughly 720,000 distinct CDR3 sequences, about 40% seen once; the top ten hold 2.5% to 3.5%. Input material: PBMCs. Receptors were obtained from a human donor in good health (CMV status not recorded). Some clones in this sample may be carry-over from other donors' samples.

This clonotype was counted only a few times. The chain carries TRBV6-5 and TRBJ2-3; D is uncertain. V lost 2 bases to trimming and J lost 1 base, with 10 bases between them. The CDR3 runs to 15 residues. Germline-derived CDR1 and CDR2 are MNHEY and SVGAGI. This CDR3 is CASSYGLPRTDTQYF. The CDR3 nucleotides are TGTGCCAGCAGTTACGGGTTGCCTCGCACAGATACGCAGTATTTT.

The sample holds a few counts of this clonotype. The J gene is TRBJ2-5, the V gene TRBV6-5; D remains ambiguous. The CDR3 spans 13 residues. The V end lost 6 bases, the J end lost 5 bases, and 13 bases lay between the germline ends. Looked up from germline, CDR1 is MNHEY and CDR2 is SVGAGI. The CDR3 sequence: CASSLSQRETQYF. The DNA for the CDR3 is TGTGCCAGCAGCCTATCTCAGAGGGAGACCCAGTACTTC.

V usage is TRBV5-6 and J usage is TRBJ1-4, with D possibly TRBD1 on 6 matching bases. This CDR3 contains 16 residues. Germline V gene data show CDR1 as SGHDT and CDR2 as YYEEEE. With 4 bases removed from V and 0 bases from J, the gap between germline ends came to 13 bases. CDR3 protein: CASSGDILATNEKLFF. The DNA of the CDR3 is TGTGCCAGCAGCGGGGACATTCTTGCAACTAATGAAAAACTGTTTTTT.

This clonotype has a handful of counts. V and J are TRBV7-9 and TRBJ1-2; 10 bases fit TRBD1. V lost 5 bases, J lost 5 bases, and 5 bases stayed unmatched. This CDR3 is 14 amino acids long. Germline V lookup: CDR1 SEHNR, CDR2 FQNEAQ (reference sequence). CDR3 residues: CASSGQGVRYGYTF. As DNA, the CDR3 is TGTGCCAGCAGCGGACAGGGGGTGCGGTATGGCTACACCTTC.

This rearrangement joins TRBV28 to TRBJ1-1; unclear D gene. The germline V and J ends were trimmed by 7 bases and 10 bases, with 10 bases remaining between them. This CDR3 spans 10 amino acids. Germline V CDR1 and CDR2: MDHEN, SYDVKM. The CDR3 region has the DNA TGTGCCAGCATAGACGGTACAGCTTTCTTT. Translated: CASIDGTAFF.

A few counts support this clonotype. The chain's CDR3 is CASSLAPGTRGEQFF. CDR3 in DNA: TGTGCCAGCAGCTTAGCCCCCGGGACTAGGGGTGAGCAGTTCTTC. V is TRBV7-2 and J is TRBJ2-1; TRBD2 aligns across 8 bases. Germline V gives CDR1 SGHTA, CDR2 FQGNSA. This CDR3 spans 15 amino acids. V lost 0 bases and J lost 9; bases outside the gene matches: 7.

Remarks on this clonotype: A read error is possible here, since a much larger clone lies one base away. The chain combines TRBV7-6 with TRBJ2-2; 9 bases are a match to TRBD1. Germline assignment: CDR1 SGHVS and CDR2 FNYEAQ. CDR3 length: 16 amino acids. CDR3 sequence reads: CASSLDGGQGMRDLFF. CDR3 DNA sequence: TGTGCCAGCAGCTTAGACGGCGGACAGGGGATGCGGGATCTGTTTTTT.

J is TRBJ2-7 and V is TRBV12-3 or TRBV12-4; no definite D call. V was shortened by 2 bases and J by 4 bases, with 6 bases between the two germline ends. The length of the CDR3 is 12 residues. CDR3 region: CASSLSVYEQYF. The DNA of the CDR3 is TGTGCCAGCAGTTTATCCGTTTACGAGCAGTACTTC.

Notes on this clonotype: At one of its ends the junction is not consistent with the germline gene, which may arise from a read error. The gene calls are TRBV7-2 and TRBJ1-4, with a weak D call TRBD1 (6 bases). The germline gives CDR1 SGHTA, CDR2 FQGNSA. This CDR3 spans 15 amino acids. CDR3 residues: CANSLGQGRREKLFF. CDR3 nucleotide sequence: TGTGCCAACAGCTTAGGGCAGGGGAGGAGGGAAAAACTGTTTTTT.